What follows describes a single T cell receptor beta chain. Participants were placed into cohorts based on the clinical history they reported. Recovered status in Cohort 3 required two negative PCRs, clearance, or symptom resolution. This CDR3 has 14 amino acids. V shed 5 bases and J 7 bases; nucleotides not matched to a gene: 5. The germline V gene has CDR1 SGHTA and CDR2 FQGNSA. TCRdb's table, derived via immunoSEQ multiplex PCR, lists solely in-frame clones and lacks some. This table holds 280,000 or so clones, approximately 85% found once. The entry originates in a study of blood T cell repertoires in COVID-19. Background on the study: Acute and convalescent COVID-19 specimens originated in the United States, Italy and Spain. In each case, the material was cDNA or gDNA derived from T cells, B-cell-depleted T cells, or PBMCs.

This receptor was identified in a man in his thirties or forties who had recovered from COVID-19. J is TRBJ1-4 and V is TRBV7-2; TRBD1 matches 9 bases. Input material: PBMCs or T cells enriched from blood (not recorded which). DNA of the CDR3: TGTGCCAGCAGCCACCAGGACAGGGGTGAAAAACTGTTTTTT. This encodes CASSHQDRGEKLFF. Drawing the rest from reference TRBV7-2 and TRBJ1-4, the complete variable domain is GAGVSQSPSNKVTEKGKDVELRCDPISGHTALYWYRQSLGQGLEFLIYFQGNSAPDKSGLPSDRFSAERTGGSVSTLTIQRTQQEDSAVYLCASSHQDRGEKLFFGSGTQLSVL.